These 29 T cell receptor beta chains were all obtained from the same sample, sequenced in a study of blood T cell repertoires in COVID-19. Sequencing used immunoSEQ multiplex PCR; TCRdb keeps in-frame clones, though not all of them. The repertoire holds 180,000 or so clones, with roughly 83% as singletons. Sequencing was performed on PBMCs or T cells enriched from blood (not recorded which). All receptors derive from a woman aged 60-75 years who had recovered from COVID-19.

V is TRBV6-2 or TRBV6-3 and J is TRBJ1-1; tentatively, D is TRBD1 (5 bases). This CDR3 comprises 15 residues. Per the germline V gene, CDR1 is MNHEY and CDR2 is SVGEGT. Trimming removed 5 bases at V and 0 bases at J, with 13 bases between. CDR3 in amino acids: CASSPLGHLNTEAFF. CDR3 DNA: TGTGCCAGCAGTCCGCTCGGACACCTGAACACTGAAGCTTTCTTT.

The chain joins TRBV7-2 to TRBJ2-1; D is unresolved. The germline V and J ends were trimmed by 1 base and 9 bases, with 13 bases remaining between them. The CDR3 runs 14 residues. Germline CDR1 is SGHTA and CDR2 is FQGNSA. CDR3 DNA sequence: TGTGCCAGCAGCTTAGTCTCCTCCCAGGTTGAGCAGTTCTTC. It specifies CASSLVSSQVEQFF. Based on the CDR3 plus reference TRBV7-2 and TRBJ2-1, the full variable domain is GAGVSQSPSNKVTEKGKDVELRCDPISGHTALYWYRQSLGQGLEFLIYFQGNSAPDKSGLPSDRFSAERTGGSVSTLTIQRTQQEDSAVYLCASSLVSSQVEQFFGPGTRLTVL.

Here the CDR3 DNA reads TGTGCCAGCAGCAACAGGGGACCGAGCTCTGGGGCCAACGTCCTGACTTTC. Translation: CASSNRGPSSGANVLTF. The V call is TRBV5-4, the J call TRBJ2-6; TRBD1 agrees at 7 bases. V shed 4 bases, J shed 0 bases, and the junction held 7 bases outside the gene matches. The CDR3 has 17 amino acids. Germline V gives CDR1 SGHNT, CDR2 YYREEE (reference sequence).

The chain carries TRBV5-1 and TRBJ2-3; TRBD1 matches 8 bases. The V segment lost 7 bases and the J segment 0 bases; nucleotides outside the gene matches: 4. CDR1 and CDR2 from the germline V gene are SGHRS and YFSETQ. This CDR3 contains 14 residues. The DNA of the CDR3 is TGCGCCAGCCGGGGACAGGCAAGCACAGATACGCAGTATTTT. Its protein is CASRGQASTDTQYF.

V and J are TRBV19 and TRBJ1-1; D gene uncertain. In germline, CDR1 is LNHDA, CDR2 SQIVND (reference sequence). The CDR3 contains 13 residues. Deletions cut 7 bases from V and 0 bases from J, with 9 bases between. The CDR3 bases are TGTGCCAGTACCTCTATCATGAACACTGAAGCTTTCTTT. As protein: CASTSIMNTEAFF.

The chain combines TRBV28 with TRBJ1-6; 7 nucleotides match TRBD1. Germline CDR1 MDHEN, CDR2 SYDVKM. The CDR3 is made up of 16 amino acids. With V trimmed by 5 bases and J by 9 bases, 13 bases remained unmatched. CDR3 sequence reads: CASSTLRQGLFSPLHF. The DNA of the CDR3 is TGTGCCAGCAGTACTCTCCGACAGGGTCTCTTTTCACCCCTCCACTTT.

The rearrangement uses TRBV2 and TRBJ1-5, with TRBD1 matching over 7 bases. Germline-derived CDR1 and CDR2 are SNHLY and FYNNEI. The length of the CDR3 is 13 residues. With V trimmed by 7 bases and J by 2 bases, 2 bases remained unmatched. In DNA, the CDR3 is TGTGCCAGCAACGACAGGGGCAATCAGCCCCAGCATTTT. Translating it yields CASNDRGNQPQHF.

The chain uses TRBV5-6 and TRBJ2-5, with a weak D call TRBD2 (5 bases). This CDR3 region has 13 residues. V was clipped by 2 bases and J by 1 base, with 6 bases between them. Germline CDR1 reads SGHDT; CDR2 reads YYEEEE. Written as DNA, the CDR3 is TGTGCCAGCAGCTTTCTAGCCCAAGAGACCCAGTACTTC. Residues: CASSFLAQETQYF.

The rearrangement links TRBV4-1 to TRBJ2-7; no reliable D call. Trimming removed 0 bases from V and 1 base from J, with 7 bases in between. The CDR3 has 14 residues. Germline assignment: CDR1 MGHRA and CDR2 YSYEKL. The CDR3 region is CASSQELRSYEQYF. Here the CDR3 DNA reads TGCGCCAGCAGCCAAGAACTACGGTCCTACGAGCAGTACTTC.

The rearrangement uses TRBV7-3 and TRBJ1-1; D not resolved. Germline loops: CDR1 SGHTA, CDR2 FQGTGA. There are 17 residues in the CDR3. V gave up 0 bases and J gave up 1 base, with 15 bases separating them. The CDR3 loop reads CASSLTTVAGTNTEAFF. As DNA, the CDR3 is TGTGCCAGCAGCTTAACGACGGTTGCAGGAACGAACACTGAAGCTTTCTTT. Combining the CDR3 with reference TRBV7-3 and TRBJ1-1 gives the whole variable domain GAGVSQTPSNKVTEKGKYVELRCDPISGHTALYWYRQSLGQGPEFLIYFQGTGAADDSGLPNDRFFAVRPEGSVSTLKIQRTERGDSAVYLCASSLTTVAGTNTEAFFGQGTRLTVV.

This clone was seen only a few times. The chain has TRBV6-5 and TRBJ1-2, with 11 bases lining up with TRBD1. Germline loops: CDR1 MNHEY, CDR2 SVGAGI. Germline trimming cut 4 bases from V and 7 bases from J; bases unmatched to any gene: 5. This CDR3 spans 14 amino acids. CDR3 loop: CASSWTGGVSGYTF. The CDR3 DNA reads TGTGCCAGCAGTTGGACAGGGGGCGTGAGTGGCTACACCTTC.

Turning to this clone: The sample holds other DNA sequences that translate to the same CDR3. V gene TRBV5-1 combines with J gene TRBJ2-1; 11 nucleotides match TRBD2. Germline CDR1 and CDR2: SGHRS and YFSETQ. This CDR3 has 15 amino acids. V was pared by 0 bases and J by 5 bases, with 1 base of the junction left unmatched. CDR3 DNA sequence: TGCGCCAGCAGCTTGGGACTAGCGGGGCACAATGAGCAGTTCTTC. Protein product: CASSLGLAGHNEQFF. The full variable domain, completed using reference TRBV5-1 and TRBJ2-1, is KAGVTQTPRYLIKTRGQQVTLSCSPISGHRSVSWYQQTPGQGLQFLFEYFSETQRNKGNFPGRFSGRQFSNSRSEMNVSTLELGDSALYLCASSLGLAGHNEQFFGPGTRLTVL.

The chain joins TRBV5-4 to TRBJ2-1, with D possibly being TRBD1 (6 bases). CDR1 is SGHNT, CDR2 YYREEE, per germline (reference sequence). CDR3 size: 16 residues. The ends were cut back, 4 bases at V and 5 bases at J, with 19 bases in the middle. The CDR3 DNA reads TGTGCCAGCAGCCTTATTGGGGGCCAACTTGACAATGAGCAGTTCTTC. Its translation: CASSLIGGQLDNEQFF.

The CDR3 DNA follows: TGTGCCAGCAGCGTCAGGGGGGAGAACACTGAAGCTTTCTTT. Its translation: CASSVRGENTEAFF. The V call is TRBV9, the J call TRBJ1-1; 7 bases fit TRBD1. Germline CDR1 SGDLS, CDR2 YYNGEE. V was clipped by 2 bases and J by 1 base; unmatched bases: 2. The CDR3 is 14 amino acids. Supplemented by reference TRBV9 and TRBJ1-1, the full variable domain reads DSGVTQTPKHLITATGQRVTLRCSPRSGDLSVYWYQQSLDQGLQFLIQYYNGEERAKGNILERFSAQQFPDLHSELNLSSLELGDSALYFCASSVRGENTEAFFGQGTRLTVV.

This rearrangement joins TRBV27 to TRBJ1-5; a possible D gene is TRBD1 (6 bases). V was pared by 4 bases and J by 4 bases, with 17 bases between. Germline V gene sequence: CDR1 MNHEY, CDR2 SMNVEV (reference sequence). This CDR3 has 16 amino acids. The CDR3 DNA is TGTGCCAGCAGTTCATTCAGGGGCGGGAGAAATCAGCCCCAGCATTTT. Translation gives CASSSFRGGRNQPQHF.

This clone was counted a few times. The chain combines TRBV11-3 with TRBJ2-2; TRBD1 matches 9 bases. J was trimmed by 4 bases and V by 4 bases; bases with no gene match: 7. CDR1 and CDR2 from the germline V gene are SGHNT and YENEEA. CDR3 size: 16 residues. The CDR3 coding sequence is TGTGCCAGCAGCTCCCGGGGACAGGGATTCACCGGGGAGCTGTTTTTT. Encoded protein: CASSSRGQGFTGELFF.

The J gene is TRBJ2-5, the V gene TRBV18; tentatively, D is TRBD1 (5 bases). Germline V gene data show CDR1 as KGHSH and CDR2 as LQKENI. CDR3 length: 14 amino acids. Trimming shortened V by 1 base and J by 3 bases, and 9 bases separated the two germline ends. The CDR3 DNA sequence: TGTGCCAGCTCACCACGTTTAGGGGAAGAGACCCAGTACTTC. This sequence encodes CASSPRLGEETQYF.

This sequence joins TRBV3-1 (or the pseudogene TRBV3-2) and TRBJ2-1, with 14 nucleotides matching TRBD2. This CDR3 is 17 amino acids long. The germline V gene has CDR1 LGHDT and CDR2 YNNKEL (reference sequence). V shed 0 bases, J shed 7 bases, and the junction held 5 bases outside the gene matches. CDR3 nucleotides: TGTGCCAGCAGCCAAGATAGACTAGCGGGGGGGCAAAATGAGCAGTTCTTC. It translates to CASSQDRLAGGQNEQFF.

This clone was counted a few times. The chain links TRBV3-1 (or the pseudogene TRBV3-2) to TRBJ1-1; a weak D match, TRBD1 (6 bases). V was pared by 1 base and J by 1 base, with 7 bases between. Per the germline V gene, CDR1 is LGHDT and CDR2 is YNNKEL (reference sequence). There are 14 residues in the CDR3. The CDR3, as DNA: TGTGCCAGCAGCCAAGTACAGGGGAACACTGAAGCTTTCTTT. The encoded protein is CASSQVQGNTEAFF.

The chain uses TRBV28 and TRBJ1-1; D is uncertain. V was shortened by 8 bases and J by 4 bases, with 17 bases between the two germline ends. The CDR3 runs to 14 residues. CDR1 and CDR2 (germline): MDHEN, SYDVKM. This CDR3 is CASLPSAGSTEAFF. The CDR3 DNA follows: TGTGCCAGCCTGCCCTCCGCAGGATCCACTGAAGCTTTCTTT. Variable domain in full (rest from reference TRBV28 and TRBJ1-1): DVKVTQSSRYLVKRTGEKVFLECVQDMDHENMFWYRQDPGLGLRLIYFSYDVKMKEKGDIPEGYSVSREKKERFSLILESASTNQTSMYLCASLPSAGSTEAFFGQGTRLTVV.

V is TRBV3-1 (or the pseudogene TRBV3-2) and J is TRBJ1-4; possibly TRBD1 for D (5 bases). Germline assignment: CDR1 LGHDT and CDR2 YNNKEL (reference sequence). The V and J ends lost 3 bases and 4 bases respectively, with 12 bases between them. The CDR3 covers 15 residues. The CDR3 here is CASSHLDRINEKLFF. For the CDR3, the DNA is TGTGCCAGCAGCCATCTAGACAGAATTAATGAAAAACTGTTTTTT.

DNA for the CDR3: TGTGCCAGCAGTGAAGCGCGTGGGTTCGTTGAGGGTTACACCTTC. This gives the protein CASSEARGFVEGYTF. The chain links TRBV6-1 to TRBJ1-2, with unresolved D. CDR3 size: 15 residues. Deletions cut 0 bases from V and 11 bases from J, with 19 bases between. Germline CDR1 and CDR2: MNHNS and SASEGT.

The V call is TRBV13, the J call TRBJ2-1, with 10 positions matching TRBD2. Germline V gives CDR1 PRHDT, CDR2 FYEKMQ (reference sequence). With V trimmed by 5 bases and J by 9 bases, 16 bases remained unmatched. This CDR3 region has 17 residues. The CDR3 DNA reads as TGTGCCAGCAGCACTAAGACTAGCGGGCATTTGGGTGGTGAGCAGTTCTTC. The encoded protein is CASSTKTSGHLGGEQFF. The full variable domain, its missing parts supplied by reference TRBV13 and TRBJ2-1, is AAGVIQSPRHLIKEKRETATLKCYPIPRHDTVYWYQQGPGQDPQFLISFYEKMQSDKGSIPDRFSAQQFSDYHSELNMSSLELGDSALYFCASSTKTSGHLGGEQFFGPGTRLTVL.

This clone showed up just once. The chain is built from TRBV4-2 and TRBJ1-5, with TRBD1 matching over 7 bases. The CDR3 covers 14 residues. In germline, CDR1 is LGHNA, CDR2 YNFKEQ. The ends lost 0 bases at V and 10 bases at J; junction bases unmatched: 6. The CDR3 here is CASSQDQGGGPQHF. In DNA, the CDR3 is TGTGCCAGCAGCCAAGACCAGGGGGGCGGACCCCAGCATTTT.

Notes on this clone: Compared with germline, one end of the junction differs, possibly owing to a read error. The chain combines TRBV4-1 with TRBJ2-7; 7 nucleotides agree with TRBD1. The germline V gene encodes CDR1 MGHRA and CDR2 YSYEKL. The CDR3 consists of 13 residues. CDR3 region: CASSHRTGYGQYF. CDR3 coding DNA: TGCGCCAGCAGCCACAGGACAGGCTACGGGCAGTACTTC.

For the CDR3, the DNA is TGTGCCAGCAGCTTAGGTCCAGGGATGGATGAAAAACTGTTTTTT. This translates into CASSLGPGMDEKLFF. V usage is TRBV7-2 and J usage is TRBJ1-4, with D possibly matching TRBD1 (5 bases). This CDR3 has 15 residues. The germline V gene encodes CDR1 SGHTA and CDR2 FQGNSA. Trimming took 1 base from V and 6 from J, leaving 12 bases between them.

The chain uses TRBV30 and TRBJ1-1, with 7 nucleotides matching TRBD1. This CDR3 has 14 residues. CDR1 GTSNPN and CDR2 SVGIG come from the germline V gene (reference sequence). V shed 0 bases, J shed 0 bases, and the junction held 1 base outside the gene matches. The CDR3 sequence is CAWSVGTVNTEAFF. CDR3 in DNA: TGTGCCTGGAGTGTCGGGACAGTGAACACTGAAGCTTTCTTT.

In DNA, the CDR3 is TGCGCCAGCCGGGGGACCCTCCGAAACACTGAAGCTTTCTTT. Translating it yields CASRGTLRNTEAFF. The genes are TRBV4-1 and TRBJ1-1, with D perhaps matching TRBD1 (5 bases). V was pared by 8 bases and J by 2 bases, with 15 bases between. Germline loops: CDR1 MGHRA, CDR2 YSYEKL. The CDR3 contains 14 residues.

This chain joins TRBV3-1 (or the pseudogene TRBV3-2) and TRBJ2-1; 7 bases are a match to TRBD1. The CDR3 sequence is 13 residues long. The V segment lost 5 bases and the J segment 6 bases; nucleotides outside the gene matches: 4. Per germline, CDR1 LGHDT and CDR2 YNNKEL (reference sequence). CDR3 bases: TGTGCCAGCAGCAACAGGGGTTTCAATGAGCAGTTCTTC. Translation gives CASSNRGFNEQFF.